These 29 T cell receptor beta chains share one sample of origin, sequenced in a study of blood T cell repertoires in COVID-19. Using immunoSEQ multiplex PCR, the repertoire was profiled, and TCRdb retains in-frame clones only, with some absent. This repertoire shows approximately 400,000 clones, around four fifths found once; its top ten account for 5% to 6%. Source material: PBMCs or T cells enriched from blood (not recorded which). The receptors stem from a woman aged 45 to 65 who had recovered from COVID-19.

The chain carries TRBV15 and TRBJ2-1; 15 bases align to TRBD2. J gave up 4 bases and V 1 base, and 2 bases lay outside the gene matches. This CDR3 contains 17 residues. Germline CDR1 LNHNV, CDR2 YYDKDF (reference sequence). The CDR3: CATSRGGLAGGYNEQFF. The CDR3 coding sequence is TGTGCCACCAGCAGAGGGGGACTAGCGGGGGGTTACAATGAGCAGTTCTTC. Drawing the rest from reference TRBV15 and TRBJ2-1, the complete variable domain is DAMVIQNPRYQVTQFGKPVTLSCSQTLNHNVMYWYQQKSSQAPKLLFHYYDKDFNNEADTPDNFQSRRPNTSFCFLDIRSPGLGDTAMYLCATSRGGLAGGYNEQFFGPGTRLTVL.

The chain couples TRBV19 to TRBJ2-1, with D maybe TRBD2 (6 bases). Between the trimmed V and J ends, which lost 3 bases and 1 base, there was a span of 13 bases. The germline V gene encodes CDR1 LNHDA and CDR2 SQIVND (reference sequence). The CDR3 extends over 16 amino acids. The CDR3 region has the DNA TGTGCCAGTAGTATCGCGCGGGACCCATCCTACAATGAGCAGTTCTTC. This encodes CASSIARDPSYNEQFF.

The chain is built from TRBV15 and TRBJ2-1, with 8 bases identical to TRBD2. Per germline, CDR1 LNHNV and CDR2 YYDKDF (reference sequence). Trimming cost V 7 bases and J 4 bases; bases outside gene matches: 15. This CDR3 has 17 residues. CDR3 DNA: TGTGCCACCACCAATTCCCTAAGACTAGCGACGTACAATGAGCAGTTCTTC. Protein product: CATTNSLRLATYNEQFF.

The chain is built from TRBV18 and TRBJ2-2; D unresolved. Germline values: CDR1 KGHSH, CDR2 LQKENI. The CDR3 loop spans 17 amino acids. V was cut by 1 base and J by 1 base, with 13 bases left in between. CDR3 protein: CASSPLTLSGNTGELFF. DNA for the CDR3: TGTGCCAGCTCACCACTCACGCTTTCGGGGAACACCGGGGAGCTGTTTTTT.

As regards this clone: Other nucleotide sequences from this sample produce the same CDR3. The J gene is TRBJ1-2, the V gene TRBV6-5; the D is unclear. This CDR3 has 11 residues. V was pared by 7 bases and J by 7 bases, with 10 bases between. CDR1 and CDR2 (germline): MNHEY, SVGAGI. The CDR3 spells CASTGRGGYTF. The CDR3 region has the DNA TGTGCCAGCACCGGGAGAGGTGGCTACACCTTC.

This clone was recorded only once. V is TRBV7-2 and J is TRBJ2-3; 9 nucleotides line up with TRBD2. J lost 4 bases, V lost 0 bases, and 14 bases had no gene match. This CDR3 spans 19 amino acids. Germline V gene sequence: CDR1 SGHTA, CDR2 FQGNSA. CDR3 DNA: TGTGCCAGCAGCTTAGCGGCTCCCATAGCGGGAGTAGGTCCAGATACGCAGTATTTT. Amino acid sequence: CASSLAAPIAGVGPDTQYF.

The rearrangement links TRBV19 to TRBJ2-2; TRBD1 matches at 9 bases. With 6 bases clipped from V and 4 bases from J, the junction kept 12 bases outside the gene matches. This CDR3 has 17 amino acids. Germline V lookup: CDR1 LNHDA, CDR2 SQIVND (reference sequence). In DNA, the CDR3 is TGTGCCAGTAGCTCTCCGGGACAGGGCATCGTCACCGGGGAGCTGTTTTTT. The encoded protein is CASSSPGQGIVTGELFF. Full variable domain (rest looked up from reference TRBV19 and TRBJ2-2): DGGITQSPKYLFRKEGQNVTLSCEQNLNHDAMYWYRQDPGQGLRLIYYSQIVNDFQKGDIAEGYSVSREKKESFPLTVTSAQKNPTAFYLCASSSPGQGIVTGELFFGEGSRLTVL.

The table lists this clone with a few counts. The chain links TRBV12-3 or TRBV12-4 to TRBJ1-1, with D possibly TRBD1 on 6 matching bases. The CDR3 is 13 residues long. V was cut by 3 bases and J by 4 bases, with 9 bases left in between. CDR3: CASSFQGSTEAFF. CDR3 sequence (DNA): TGTGCCAGCAGTTTCCAGGGGAGCACTGAAGCTTTCTTT.

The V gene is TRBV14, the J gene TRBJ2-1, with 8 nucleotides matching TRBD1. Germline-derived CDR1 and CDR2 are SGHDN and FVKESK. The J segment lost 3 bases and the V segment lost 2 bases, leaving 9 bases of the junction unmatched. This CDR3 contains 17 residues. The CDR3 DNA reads TGTGCCAGCAGCCAAACTCAGGGGGCGCGGGGCTACAATGAGCAGTTCTTC. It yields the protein CASSQTQGARGYNEQFF.

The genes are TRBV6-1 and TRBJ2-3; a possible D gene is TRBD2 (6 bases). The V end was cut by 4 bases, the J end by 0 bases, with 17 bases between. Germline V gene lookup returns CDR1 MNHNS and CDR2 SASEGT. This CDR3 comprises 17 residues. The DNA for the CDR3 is TGTGCCAGCAGTGTCGGGAGTGGGTTACCTAGCACAGATACGCAGTATTTT. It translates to CASSVGSGLPSTDTQYF.

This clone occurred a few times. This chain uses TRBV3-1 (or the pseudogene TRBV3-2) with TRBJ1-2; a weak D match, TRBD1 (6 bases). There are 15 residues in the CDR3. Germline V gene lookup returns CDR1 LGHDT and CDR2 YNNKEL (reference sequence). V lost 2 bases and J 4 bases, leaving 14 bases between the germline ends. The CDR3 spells CASSQWDTDLYGYTF. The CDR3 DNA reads TGTGCCAGCAGCCAATGGGACACGGATCTCTATGGCTACACCTTC.

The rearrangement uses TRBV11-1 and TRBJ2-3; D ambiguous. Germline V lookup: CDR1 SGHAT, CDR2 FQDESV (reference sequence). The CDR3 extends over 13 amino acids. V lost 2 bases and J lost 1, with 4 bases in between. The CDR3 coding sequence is TGTGCCAGCAGCTTAATCGGCACAGATACGCAGTATTTT. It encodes CASSLIGTDTQYF. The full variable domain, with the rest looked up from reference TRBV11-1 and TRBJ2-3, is EAEVAQSPRYKITEKSQAVAFWCDPISGHATLYWYRQILGQGPELLVQFQDESVVDDSQLPKDRFSAERLKGVDSTLKIQPAELGDSAMYLCASSLIGTDTQYFGPGTRLTVL.

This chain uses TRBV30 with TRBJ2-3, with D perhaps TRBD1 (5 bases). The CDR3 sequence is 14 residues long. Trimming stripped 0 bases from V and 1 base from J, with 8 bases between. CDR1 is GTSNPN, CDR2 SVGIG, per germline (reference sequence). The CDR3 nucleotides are TGTGCCTGGAGTGTACAAGGGGGCACAGATACGCAGTATTTT. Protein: CAWSVQGGTDTQYF.

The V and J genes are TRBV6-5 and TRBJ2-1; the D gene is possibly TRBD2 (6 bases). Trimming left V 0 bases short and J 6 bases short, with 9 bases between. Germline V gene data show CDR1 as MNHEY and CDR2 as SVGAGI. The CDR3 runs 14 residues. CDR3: CASSYSTGGNEQFF. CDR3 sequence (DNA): TGTGCCAGCAGTTACTCAACCGGGGGCAATGAGCAGTTCTTC.

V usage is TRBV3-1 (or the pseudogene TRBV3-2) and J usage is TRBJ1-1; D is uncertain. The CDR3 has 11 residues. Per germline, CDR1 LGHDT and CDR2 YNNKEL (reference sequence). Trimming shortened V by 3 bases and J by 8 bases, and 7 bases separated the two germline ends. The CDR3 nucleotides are TGTGCCAGCAGCCAGAGCCGCGAAGCTTTCTTT. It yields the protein CASSQSREAFF.

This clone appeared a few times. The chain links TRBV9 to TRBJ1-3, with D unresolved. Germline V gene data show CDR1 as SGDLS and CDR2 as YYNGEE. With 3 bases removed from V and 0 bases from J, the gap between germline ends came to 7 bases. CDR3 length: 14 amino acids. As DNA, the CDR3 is TGTGCCAGCAGCGCCGGAGTCTCTGGAAACACCATATATTTT. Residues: CASSAGVSGNTIYF. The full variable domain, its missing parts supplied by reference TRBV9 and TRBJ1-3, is DSGVTQTPKHLITATGQRVTLRCSPRSGDLSVYWYQQSLDQGLQFLIQYYNGEERAKGNILERFSAQQFPDLHSELNLSSLELGDSALYFCASSAGVSGNTIYFGEGSWLTVV.

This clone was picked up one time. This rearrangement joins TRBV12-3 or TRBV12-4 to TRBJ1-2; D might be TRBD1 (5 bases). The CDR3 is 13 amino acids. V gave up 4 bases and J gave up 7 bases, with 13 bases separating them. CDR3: CASSSNPGSGYTF. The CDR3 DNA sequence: TGTGCCAGCAGTTCAAACCCAGGGTCTGGCTACACCTTC.

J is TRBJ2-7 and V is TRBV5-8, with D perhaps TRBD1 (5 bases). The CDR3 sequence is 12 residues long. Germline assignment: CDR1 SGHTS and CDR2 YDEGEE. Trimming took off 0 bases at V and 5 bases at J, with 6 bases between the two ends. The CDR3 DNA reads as TGTGCCAGCAGCTTGGGGGGCGACGAGCAGTACTTC. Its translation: CASSLGGDEQYF.

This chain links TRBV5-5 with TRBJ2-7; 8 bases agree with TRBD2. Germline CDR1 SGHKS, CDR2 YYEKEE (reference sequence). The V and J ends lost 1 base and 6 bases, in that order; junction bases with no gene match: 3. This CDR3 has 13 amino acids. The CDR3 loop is CASSLNGGGEQYF. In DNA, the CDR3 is TGTGCCAGCAGCTTGAACGGGGGGGGCGAGCAGTACTTC.

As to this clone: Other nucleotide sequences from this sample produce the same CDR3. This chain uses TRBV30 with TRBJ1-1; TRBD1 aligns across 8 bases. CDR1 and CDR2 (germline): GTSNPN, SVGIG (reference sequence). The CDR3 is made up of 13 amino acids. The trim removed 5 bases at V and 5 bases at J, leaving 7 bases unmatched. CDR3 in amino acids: CAWDRQGRTEAFF. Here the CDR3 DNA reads TGTGCCTGGGATAGACAGGGGAGGACTGAAGCTTTCTTT.

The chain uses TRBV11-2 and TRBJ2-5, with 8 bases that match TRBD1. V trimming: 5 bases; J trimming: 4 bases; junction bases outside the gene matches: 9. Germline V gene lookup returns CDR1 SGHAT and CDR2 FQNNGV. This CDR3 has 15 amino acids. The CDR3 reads CASSRMTGAGETQYF. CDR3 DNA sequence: TGTGCCAGCAGCCGGATGACAGGGGCTGGAGAGACCCAGTACTTC. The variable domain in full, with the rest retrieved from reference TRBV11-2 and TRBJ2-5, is EAGVAQSPRYKIIEKRQSVAFWCNPISGHATLYWYQQILGQGPKLLIQFQNNGVVDDSQLPKDRFSAERLKGVDSTLKIQPAKLEDSAVYLCASSRMTGAGETQYFGPGTRLLVL.

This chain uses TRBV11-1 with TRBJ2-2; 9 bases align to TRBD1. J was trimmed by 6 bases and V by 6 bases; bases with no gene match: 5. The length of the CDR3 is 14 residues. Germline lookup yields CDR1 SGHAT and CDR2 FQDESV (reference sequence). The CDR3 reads CASRIDRGSGELFF. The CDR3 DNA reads TGTGCCAGCAGGATCGACAGGGGGTCCGGGGAGCTGTTTTTT. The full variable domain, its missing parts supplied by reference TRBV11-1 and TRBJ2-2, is EAEVAQSPRYKITEKSQAVAFWCDPISGHATLYWYRQILGQGPELLVQFQDESVVDDSQLPKDRFSAERLKGVDSTLKIQPAELGDSAMYLCASRIDRGSGELFFGEGSRLTVL.

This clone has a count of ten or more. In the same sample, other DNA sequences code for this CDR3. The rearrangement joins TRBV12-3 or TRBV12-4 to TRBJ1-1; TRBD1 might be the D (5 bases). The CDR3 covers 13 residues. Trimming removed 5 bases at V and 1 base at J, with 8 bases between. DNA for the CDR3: TGTGCCAGCAGTGCGGGACCGAACACTGAAGCTTTCTTT. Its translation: CASSAGPNTEAFF.

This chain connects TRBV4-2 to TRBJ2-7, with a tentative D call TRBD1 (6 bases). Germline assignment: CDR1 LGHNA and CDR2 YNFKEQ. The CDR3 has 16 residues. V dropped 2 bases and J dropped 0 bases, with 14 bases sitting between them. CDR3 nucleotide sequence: TGTGCCAGCAGCCAACTGACAGGACACGACTCCTACGAGCAGTACTTC. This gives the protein CASSQLTGHDSYEQYF.

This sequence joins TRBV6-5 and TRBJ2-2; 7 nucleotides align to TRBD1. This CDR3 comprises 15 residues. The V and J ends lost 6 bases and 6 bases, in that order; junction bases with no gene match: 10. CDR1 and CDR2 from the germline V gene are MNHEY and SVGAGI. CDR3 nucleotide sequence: TGTGCCAGCAGAAGGACAGGAGGCTTGGCCGGGGAGCTGTTTTTT. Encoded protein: CASRRTGGLAGELFF.

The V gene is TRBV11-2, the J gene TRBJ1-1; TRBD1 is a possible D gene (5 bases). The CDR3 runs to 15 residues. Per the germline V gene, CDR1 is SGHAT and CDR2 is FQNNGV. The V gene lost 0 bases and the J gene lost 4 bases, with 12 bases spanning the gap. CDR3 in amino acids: CASSLEPGFATEAFF. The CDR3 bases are TGTGCCAGCAGCTTAGAACCAGGGTTTGCCACTGAAGCTTTCTTT.

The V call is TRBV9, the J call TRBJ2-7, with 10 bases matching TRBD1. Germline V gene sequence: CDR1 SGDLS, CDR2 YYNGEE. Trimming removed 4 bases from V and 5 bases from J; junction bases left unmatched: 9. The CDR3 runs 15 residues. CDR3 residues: CASSPAGQGTHEQYF. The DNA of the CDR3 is TGTGCCAGCAGCCCAGCGGGACAGGGGACCCACGAGCAGTACTTC.

CDR3 bases: TGTGCCAGCAGCTCCCGACAGGGAAGAGGGCCCCAGCATTTT. Translated: CASSSRQGRGPQHF. The genes are TRBV7-8 and TRBJ1-5; 7 nucleotides line up with TRBD1. J gave up 9 bases and V 4 bases, and 9 bases lay outside the gene matches. CDR1 and CDR2 from the germline V gene are SGHVS and FQNEAQ. CDR3 length: 14 residues.

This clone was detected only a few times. This chain's CDR3 is CASSVTGLSGAFF. Written as DNA, the CDR3 is TGTGCCAGCAGCGTAACAGGGCTTTCTGGAGCTTTCTTT. The chain is built from TRBV11-3 and TRBJ1-1, with D maybe TRBD1 (6 bases). CDR3 length equals 13 residues. Germline V lookup: CDR1 SGHNT, CDR2 YENEEA. The V gene lost 5 bases and the J gene lost 10 bases, with 17 bases spanning the gap.